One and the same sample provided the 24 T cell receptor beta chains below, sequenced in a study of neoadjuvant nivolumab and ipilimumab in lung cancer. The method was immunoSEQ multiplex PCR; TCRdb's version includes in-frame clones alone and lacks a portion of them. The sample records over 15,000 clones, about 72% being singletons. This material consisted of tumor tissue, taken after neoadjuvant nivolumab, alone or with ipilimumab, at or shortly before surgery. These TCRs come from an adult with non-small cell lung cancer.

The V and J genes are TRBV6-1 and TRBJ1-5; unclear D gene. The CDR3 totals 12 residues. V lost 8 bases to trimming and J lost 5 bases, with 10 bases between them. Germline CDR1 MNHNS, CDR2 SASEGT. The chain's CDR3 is CASEGGDQPQHF. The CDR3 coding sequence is TGTGCCAGCGAGGGTGGAGATCAGCCCCAGCATTTT.

The CDR3 DNA is TGTGCCAGCAGTGAAGCCAAGGGAGGGAGCGGCGCGCAGTATTTT. Amino acid sequence: CASSEAKGGSGAQYF. The J gene is TRBJ2-3, the V gene TRBV2; 7 bases fit TRBD2. The junction had 10 bases not matched to a gene; V was cut back by 0 bases and J by 10 bases. Germline CDR1 and CDR2: SNHLY and FYNNEI. This CDR3 has 15 amino acids.

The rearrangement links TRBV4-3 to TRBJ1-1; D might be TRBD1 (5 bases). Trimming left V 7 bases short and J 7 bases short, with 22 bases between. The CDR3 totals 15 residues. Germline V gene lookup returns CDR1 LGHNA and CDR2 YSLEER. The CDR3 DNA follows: TGCGCCAGCACCTATGCTTTTGGAGGGGCGAGTGAAGCTTTCTTT. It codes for CASTYAFGGASEAFF.

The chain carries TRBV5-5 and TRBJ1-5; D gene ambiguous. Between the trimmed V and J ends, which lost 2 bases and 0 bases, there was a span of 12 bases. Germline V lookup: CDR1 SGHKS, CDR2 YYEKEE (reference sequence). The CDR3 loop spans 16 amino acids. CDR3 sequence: CASSLGEGGSNQPQHF. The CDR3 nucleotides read TGTGCCAGCAGCTTAGGAGAAGGCGGTAGCAATCAGCCCCAGCATTTT.

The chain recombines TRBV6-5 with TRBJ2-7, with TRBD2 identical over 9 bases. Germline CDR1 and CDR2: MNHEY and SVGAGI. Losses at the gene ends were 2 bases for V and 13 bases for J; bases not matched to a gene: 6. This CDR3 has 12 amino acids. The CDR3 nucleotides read TGTGCCAGCAGTTACGAGCGGGGGGCTTTATACTTC. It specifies CASSYERGALYF.

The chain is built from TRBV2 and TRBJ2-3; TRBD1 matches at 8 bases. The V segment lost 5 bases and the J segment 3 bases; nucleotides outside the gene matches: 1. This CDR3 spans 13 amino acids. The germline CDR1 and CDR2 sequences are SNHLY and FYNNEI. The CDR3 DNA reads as TGTGCCAGCAGTACAGGGGGGACAGATACGCAGTATTTT. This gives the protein CASSTGGTDTQYF.

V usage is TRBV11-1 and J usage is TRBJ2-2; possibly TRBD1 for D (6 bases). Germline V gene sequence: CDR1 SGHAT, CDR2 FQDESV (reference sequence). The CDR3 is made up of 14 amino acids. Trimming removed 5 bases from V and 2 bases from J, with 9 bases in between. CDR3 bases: TGTGCCAGCAGCCGGGACATTAACACCGGGGAGCTGTTTTTT. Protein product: CASSRDINTGELFF.

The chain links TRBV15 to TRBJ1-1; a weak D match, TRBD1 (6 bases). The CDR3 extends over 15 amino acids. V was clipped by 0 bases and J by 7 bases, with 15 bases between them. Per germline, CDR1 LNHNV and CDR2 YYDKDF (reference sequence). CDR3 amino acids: CATSRDLGGAGEAFF. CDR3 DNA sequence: TGTGCCACCAGCAGAGATCTGGGGGGCGCCGGTGAAGCTTTCTTT.

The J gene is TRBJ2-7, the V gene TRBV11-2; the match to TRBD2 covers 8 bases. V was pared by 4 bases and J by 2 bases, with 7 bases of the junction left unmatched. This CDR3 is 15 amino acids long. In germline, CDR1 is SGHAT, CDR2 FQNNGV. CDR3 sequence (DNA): TGTGCCAGCAGCTATGCCGCGACTAGCGCCTACGAGCAGTACTTC. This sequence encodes CASSYAATSAYEQYF.

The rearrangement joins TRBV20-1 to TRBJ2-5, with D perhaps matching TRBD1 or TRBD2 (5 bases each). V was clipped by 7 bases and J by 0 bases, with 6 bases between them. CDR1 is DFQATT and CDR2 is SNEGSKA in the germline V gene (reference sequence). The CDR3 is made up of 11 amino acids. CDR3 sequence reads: CSVGDQETQYF. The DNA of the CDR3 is TGCAGTGTGGGGGACCAAGAGACCCAGTACTTC.

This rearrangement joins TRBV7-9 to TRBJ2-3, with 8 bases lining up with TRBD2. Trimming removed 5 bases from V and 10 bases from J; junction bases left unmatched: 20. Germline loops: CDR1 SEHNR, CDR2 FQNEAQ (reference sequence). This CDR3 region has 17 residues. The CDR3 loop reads CASSHPLGWLAGAAQYF. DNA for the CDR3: TGTGCCAGCAGCCACCCCTTGGGCTGGCTAGCGGGTGCCGCGCAGTATTTT.

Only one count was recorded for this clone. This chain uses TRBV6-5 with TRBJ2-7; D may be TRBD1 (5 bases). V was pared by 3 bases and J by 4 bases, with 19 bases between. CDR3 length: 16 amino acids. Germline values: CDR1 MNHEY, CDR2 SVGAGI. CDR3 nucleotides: TGTGCCAGCAGTTATGGGTGGGGCAGGCAGGGATACGAGCAGTACTTC. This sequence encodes CASSYGWGRQGYEQYF.

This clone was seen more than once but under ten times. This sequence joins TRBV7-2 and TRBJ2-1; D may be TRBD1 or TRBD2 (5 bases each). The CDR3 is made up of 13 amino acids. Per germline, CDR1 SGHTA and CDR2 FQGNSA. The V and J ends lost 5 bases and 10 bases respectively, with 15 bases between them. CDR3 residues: CASSPGLRAEQFF. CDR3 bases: TGTGCCAGCAGCCCGGGGCTCAGGGCCGAGCAGTTCTTC.

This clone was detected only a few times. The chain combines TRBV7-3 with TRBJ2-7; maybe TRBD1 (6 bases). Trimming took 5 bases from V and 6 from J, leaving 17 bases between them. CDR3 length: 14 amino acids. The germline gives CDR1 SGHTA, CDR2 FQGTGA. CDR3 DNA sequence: TGTGCCAGCAGCAGACAGACAGGTGCTTCCGAGCAGTACTTC. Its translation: CASSRQTGASEQYF.

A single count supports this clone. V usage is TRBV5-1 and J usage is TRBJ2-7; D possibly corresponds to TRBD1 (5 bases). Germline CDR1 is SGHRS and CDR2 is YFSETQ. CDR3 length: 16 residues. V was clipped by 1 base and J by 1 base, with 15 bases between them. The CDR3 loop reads CASSLYVGPGSYEQYF. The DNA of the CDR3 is TGCGCCAGCAGCTTGTATGTGGGGCCTGGGTCCTACGAGCAGTACTTC.

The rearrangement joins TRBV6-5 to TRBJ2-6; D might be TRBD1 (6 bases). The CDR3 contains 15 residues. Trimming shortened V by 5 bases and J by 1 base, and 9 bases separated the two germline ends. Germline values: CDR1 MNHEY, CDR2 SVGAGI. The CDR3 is CASSRQVSGANVLTF. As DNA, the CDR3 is TGTGCCAGCAGTAGACAGGTTTCTGGGGCCAACGTCCTGACTTTC.

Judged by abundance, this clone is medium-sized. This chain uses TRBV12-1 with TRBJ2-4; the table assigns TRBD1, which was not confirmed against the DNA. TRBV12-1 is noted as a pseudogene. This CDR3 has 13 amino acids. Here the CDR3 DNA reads TGTGCCAGCAGCTGGCAGGGAAAAAACATTCAGTACTTC. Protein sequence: CASSWQGKNIQYF.

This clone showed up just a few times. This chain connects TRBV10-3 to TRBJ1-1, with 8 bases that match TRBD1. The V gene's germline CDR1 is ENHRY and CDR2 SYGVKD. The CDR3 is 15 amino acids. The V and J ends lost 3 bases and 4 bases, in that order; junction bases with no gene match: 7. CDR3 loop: CAISDPRQGSTEAFF. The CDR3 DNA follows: TGTGCCATCAGTGACCCAAGACAGGGGAGCACTGAAGCTTTCTTT.

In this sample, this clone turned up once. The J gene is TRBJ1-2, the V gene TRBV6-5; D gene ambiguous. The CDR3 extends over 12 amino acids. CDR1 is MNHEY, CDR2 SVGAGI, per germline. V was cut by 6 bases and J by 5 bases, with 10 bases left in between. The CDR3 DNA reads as TGTGCCAGCAGGGAGGCGAAGTATGGCTACACCTTC. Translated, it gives CASREAKYGYTF.

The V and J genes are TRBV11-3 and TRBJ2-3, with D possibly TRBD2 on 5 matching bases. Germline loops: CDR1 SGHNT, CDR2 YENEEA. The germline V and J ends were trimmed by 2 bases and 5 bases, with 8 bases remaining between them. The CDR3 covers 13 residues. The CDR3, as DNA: TGTGCCAGCAGCTTACGGGATGGAGATACGCAGTATTTT. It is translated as CASSLRDGDTQYF.

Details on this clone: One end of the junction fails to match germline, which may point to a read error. The CDR3 region is CASTELGASPISYGYTF. For the CDR3, the DNA is TGTGCCAGCACTGAATTAGGGGCTAGCCCCATATCCTATGGCTACACCTTC. The V call is TRBV6-1, the J call TRBJ1-2; TRBD1 is a possible D gene (5 bases). This CDR3 contains 17 residues. Germline CDR1 and CDR2: MNHNS and SASEGT.

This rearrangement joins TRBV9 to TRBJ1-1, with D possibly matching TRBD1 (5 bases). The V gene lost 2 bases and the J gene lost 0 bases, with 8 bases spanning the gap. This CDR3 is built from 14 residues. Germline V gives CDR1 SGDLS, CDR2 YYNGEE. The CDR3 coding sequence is TGTGCCAGCAGCGTGGGGACCCTGAACACTGAAGCTTTCTTT. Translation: CASSVGTLNTEAFF.

CDR3 bases: TGTGCCAGCAGCTTAGCGACAGGTACCGAGCAGTACTTC. As protein: CASSLATGTEQYF. The chain combines TRBV7-2 with TRBJ2-7; tentative D call: TRBD1 (6 bases). V was shortened by 0 bases and J by 6 bases, with 9 bases between the two germline ends. Germline V CDR1 and CDR2: SGHTA, FQGNSA. The CDR3 is 13 residues long.

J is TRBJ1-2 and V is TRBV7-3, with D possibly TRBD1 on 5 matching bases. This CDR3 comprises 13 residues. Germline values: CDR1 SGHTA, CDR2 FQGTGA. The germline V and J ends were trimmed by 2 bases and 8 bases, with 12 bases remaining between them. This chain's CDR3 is CASSLGQGLGYTF. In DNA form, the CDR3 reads TGTGCCAGCAGCTTAGGGCAGGGATTAGGCTACACCTTC.